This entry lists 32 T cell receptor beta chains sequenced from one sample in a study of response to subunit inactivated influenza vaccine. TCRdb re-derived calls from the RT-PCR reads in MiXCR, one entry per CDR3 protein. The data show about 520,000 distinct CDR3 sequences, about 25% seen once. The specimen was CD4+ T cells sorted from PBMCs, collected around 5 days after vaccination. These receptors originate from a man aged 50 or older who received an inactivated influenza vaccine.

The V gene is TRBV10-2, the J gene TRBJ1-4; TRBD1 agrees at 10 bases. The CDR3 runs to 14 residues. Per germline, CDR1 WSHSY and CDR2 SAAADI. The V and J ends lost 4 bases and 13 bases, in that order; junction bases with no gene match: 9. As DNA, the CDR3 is TGCGCCAGCAGTGGGGGACAGGGGCGGAATGGACTGTTTTTT. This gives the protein CASSGGQGRNGLFF.

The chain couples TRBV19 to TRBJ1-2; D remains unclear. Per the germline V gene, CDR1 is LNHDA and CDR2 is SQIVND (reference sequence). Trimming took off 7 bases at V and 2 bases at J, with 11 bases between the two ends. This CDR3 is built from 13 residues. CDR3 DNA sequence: TGTGCCAGTACCATCCGGCCCAACTATGGCTACACCTTC. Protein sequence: CASTIRPNYGYTF. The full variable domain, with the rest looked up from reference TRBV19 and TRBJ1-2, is DGGITQSPKYLFRKEGQNVTLSCEQNLNHDAMYWYRQDPGQGLRLIYYSQIVNDFQKGDIAEGYSVSREKKESFPLTVTSAQKNPTAFYLCASTIRPNYGYTFGSGTRLTVV.

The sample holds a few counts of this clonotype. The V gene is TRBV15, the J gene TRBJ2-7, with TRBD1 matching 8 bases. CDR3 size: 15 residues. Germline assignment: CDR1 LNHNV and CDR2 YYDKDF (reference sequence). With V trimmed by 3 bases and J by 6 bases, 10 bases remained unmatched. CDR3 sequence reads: CATSRSGGQGSEQYF. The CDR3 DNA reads TGTGCCACCAGCAGGTCCGGCGGACAGGGTTCCGAGCAGTACTTC.

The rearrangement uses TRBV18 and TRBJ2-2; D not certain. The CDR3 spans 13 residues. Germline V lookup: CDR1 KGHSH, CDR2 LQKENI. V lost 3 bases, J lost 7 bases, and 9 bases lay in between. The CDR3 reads CASSPGTVGELFF. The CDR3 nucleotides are TGTGCCAGCTCACCGGGAACAGTCGGGGAGCTGTTTTTT.

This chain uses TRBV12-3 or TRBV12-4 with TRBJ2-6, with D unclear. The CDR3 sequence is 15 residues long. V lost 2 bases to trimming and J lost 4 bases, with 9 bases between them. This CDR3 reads CASSLIGSGANVLTF. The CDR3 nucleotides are TGTGCCAGCAGTTTAATCGGGTCCGGGGCCAACGTCCTGACTTTC.

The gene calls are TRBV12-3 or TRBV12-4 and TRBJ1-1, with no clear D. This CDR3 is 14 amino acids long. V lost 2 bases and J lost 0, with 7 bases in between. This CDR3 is CASSLNSLNTEAFF. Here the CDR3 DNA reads TGTGCCAGCAGTTTAAACAGTCTGAACACTGAAGCTTTCTTT.

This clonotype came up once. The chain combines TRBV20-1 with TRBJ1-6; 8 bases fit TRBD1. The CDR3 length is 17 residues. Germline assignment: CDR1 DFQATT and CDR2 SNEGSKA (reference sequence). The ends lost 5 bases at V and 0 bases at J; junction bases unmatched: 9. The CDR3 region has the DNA TGCAGTGCTTTGGACAGGGCCGAAAGCTCCTATAATTCACCCCTCCACTTT. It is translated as CSALDRAESSYNSPLHF.

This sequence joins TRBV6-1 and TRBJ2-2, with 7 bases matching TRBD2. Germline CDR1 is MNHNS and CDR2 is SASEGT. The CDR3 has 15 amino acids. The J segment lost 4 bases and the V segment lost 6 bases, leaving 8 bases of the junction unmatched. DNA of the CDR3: TGTGCCAGCAGAGCGAGGGACTATATCACCGGGGAGCTGTTTTTT. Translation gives CASRARDYITGELFF.

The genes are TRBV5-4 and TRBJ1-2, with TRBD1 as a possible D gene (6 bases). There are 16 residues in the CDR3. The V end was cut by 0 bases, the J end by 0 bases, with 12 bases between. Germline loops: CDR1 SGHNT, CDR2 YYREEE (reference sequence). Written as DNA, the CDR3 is TGTGCCAGCAGCTTGGATCCGACAGGAACTAACTATGGCTACACCTTC. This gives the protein CASSLDPTGTNYGYTF.

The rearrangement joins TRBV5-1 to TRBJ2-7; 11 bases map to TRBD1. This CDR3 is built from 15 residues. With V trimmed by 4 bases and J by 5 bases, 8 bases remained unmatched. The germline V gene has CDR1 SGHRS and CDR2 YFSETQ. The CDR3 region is CASSRGQGAVHEQYF. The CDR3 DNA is TGCGCCAGCAGCCGCGGACAGGGGGCAGTCCACGAGCAGTACTTC.

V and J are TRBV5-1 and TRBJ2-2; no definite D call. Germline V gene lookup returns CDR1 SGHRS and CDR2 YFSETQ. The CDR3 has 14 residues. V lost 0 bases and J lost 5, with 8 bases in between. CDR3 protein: CASSLDSGTGELFF. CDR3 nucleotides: TGCGCCAGCAGCTTGGATTCGGGTACCGGGGAGCTGTTTTTT.

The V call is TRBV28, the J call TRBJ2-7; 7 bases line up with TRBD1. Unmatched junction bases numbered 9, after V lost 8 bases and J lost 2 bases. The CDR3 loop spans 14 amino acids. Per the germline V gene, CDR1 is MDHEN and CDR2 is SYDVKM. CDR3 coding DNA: TGTGCCAGCGTTCCACAGGGGCTCACCTACGAGCAGTACTTC. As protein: CASVPQGLTYEQYF.

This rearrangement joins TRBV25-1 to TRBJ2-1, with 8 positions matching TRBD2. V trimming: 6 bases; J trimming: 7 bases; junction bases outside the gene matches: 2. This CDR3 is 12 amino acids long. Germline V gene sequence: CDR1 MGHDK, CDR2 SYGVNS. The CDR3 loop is CASRGLGNEQFF. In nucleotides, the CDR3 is TGTGCCAGCAGGGGACTAGGAAATGAGCAGTTCTTC.

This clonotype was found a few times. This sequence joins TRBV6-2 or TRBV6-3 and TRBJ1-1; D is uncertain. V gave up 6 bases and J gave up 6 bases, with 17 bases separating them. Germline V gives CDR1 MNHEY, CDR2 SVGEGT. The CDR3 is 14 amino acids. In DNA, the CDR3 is TGTGCCAGCAGCTTACCGACGCTACGACCTGAAGCTTTCTTT. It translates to CASSLPTLRPEAFF.

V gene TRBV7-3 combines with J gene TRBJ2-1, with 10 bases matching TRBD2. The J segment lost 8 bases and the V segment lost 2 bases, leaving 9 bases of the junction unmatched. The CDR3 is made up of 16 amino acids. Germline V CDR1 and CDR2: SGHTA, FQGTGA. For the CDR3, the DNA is TGTGCCAGCAGCTTAGGACCTAGCGGGAGTCTGTATGAGCAGTTCTTC. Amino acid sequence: CASSLGPSGSLYEQFF.

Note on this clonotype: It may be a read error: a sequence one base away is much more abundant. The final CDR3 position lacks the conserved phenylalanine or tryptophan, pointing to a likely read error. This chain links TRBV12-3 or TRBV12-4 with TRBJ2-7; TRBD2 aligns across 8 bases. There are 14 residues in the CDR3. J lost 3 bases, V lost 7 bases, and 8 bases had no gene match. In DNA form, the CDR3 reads TGTGCCAGCACTCCTGGGCGGGGGGTCTACGAGCAGTACTAC. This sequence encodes CASTPGRGVYEQYY.

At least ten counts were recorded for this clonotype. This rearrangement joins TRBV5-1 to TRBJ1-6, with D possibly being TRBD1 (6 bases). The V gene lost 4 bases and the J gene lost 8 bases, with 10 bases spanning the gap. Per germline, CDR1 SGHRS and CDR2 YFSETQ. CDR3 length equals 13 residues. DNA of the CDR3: TGCGCCAGCAGCCGGAACAGGGATTCACCCCTCCACTTT. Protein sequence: CASSRNRDSPLHF.

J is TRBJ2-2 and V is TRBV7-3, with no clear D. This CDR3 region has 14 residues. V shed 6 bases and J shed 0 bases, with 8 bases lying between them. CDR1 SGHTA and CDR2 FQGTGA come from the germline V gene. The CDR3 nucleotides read TGTGCCAGCAGTAACGCGGCGAACACCGGGGAGCTGTTTTTT. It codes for CASSNAANTGELFF. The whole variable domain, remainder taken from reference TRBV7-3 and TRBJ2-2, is GAGVSQTPSNKVTEKGKYVELRCDPISGHTALYWYRQSLGQGPEFLIYFQGTGAADDSGLPNDRFFAVRPEGSVSTLKIQRTERGDSAVYLCASSNAANTGELFFGEGSRLTVL.

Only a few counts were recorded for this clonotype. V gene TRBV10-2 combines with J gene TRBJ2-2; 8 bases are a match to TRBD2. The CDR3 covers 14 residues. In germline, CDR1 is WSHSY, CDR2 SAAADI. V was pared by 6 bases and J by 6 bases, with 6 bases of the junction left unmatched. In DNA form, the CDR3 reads TGCGCCAGCAGCGGGGGGGCATGGGCCGGGGAGCTGTTTTTT. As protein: CASSGGAWAGELFF.

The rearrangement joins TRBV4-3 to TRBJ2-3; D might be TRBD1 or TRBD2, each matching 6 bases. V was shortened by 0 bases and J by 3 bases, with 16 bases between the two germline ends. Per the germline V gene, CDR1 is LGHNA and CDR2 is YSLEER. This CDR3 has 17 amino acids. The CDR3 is CASSQDRGGLGTDTQYF. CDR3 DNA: TGCGCCAGCAGCCAAGATCGTGGGGGGCTGGGGACAGATACGCAGTATTTT.

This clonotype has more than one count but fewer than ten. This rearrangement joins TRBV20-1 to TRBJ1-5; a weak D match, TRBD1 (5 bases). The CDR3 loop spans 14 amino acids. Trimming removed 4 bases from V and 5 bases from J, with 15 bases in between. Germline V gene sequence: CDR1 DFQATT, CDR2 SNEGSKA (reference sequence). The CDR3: CSATTDTADQPQHF. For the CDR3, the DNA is TGCAGTGCTACCACGGACACGGCGGATCAGCCCCAGCATTTT.

As DNA, the CDR3 is TGTGCCAGCAGTTACTCGATTGCCAGGCCCTCCTACAATGAGCAGTTCTTC. Translation gives CASSYSIARPSYNEQFF. V is TRBV6-5 and J is TRBJ2-1; no reliable D call. From germline, CDR1 is MNHEY and CDR2 SVGAGI. V lost 0 bases to trimming and J lost 0 bases, with 12 bases between them. The CDR3 has 17 amino acids.

CDR3 region: CASSSMGTGPETQYF. In DNA, the CDR3 is TGCGCCAGCAGTTCCATGGGGACCGGGCCAGAGACCCAGTACTTC. This chain joins TRBV5-1 and TRBJ2-5, with D possibly called TRBD1 or TRBD2 (5 bases each). V lost 5 bases to trimming and J lost 4 bases, with 18 bases between them. This CDR3 comprises 15 residues. The V gene's germline CDR1 is SGHRS and CDR2 YFSETQ. Using reference TRBV5-1 and TRBJ2-5 for the parts outside the CDR3, the full variable domain is KAGVTQTPRYLIKTRGQQVTLSCSPISGHRSVSWYQQTPGQGLQFLFEYFSETQRNKGNFPGRFSGRQFSNSRSEMNVSTLELGDSALYLCASSSMGTGPETQYFGPGTRLLVL.

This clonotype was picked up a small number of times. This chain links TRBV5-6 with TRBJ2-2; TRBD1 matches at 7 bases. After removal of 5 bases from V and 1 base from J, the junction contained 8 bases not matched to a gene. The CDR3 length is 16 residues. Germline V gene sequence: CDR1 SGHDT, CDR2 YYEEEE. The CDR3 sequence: CASSFTGQLNTGELFF. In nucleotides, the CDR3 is TGTGCCAGCAGTTTTACGGGACAGCTGAACACCGGGGAGCTGTTTTTT.

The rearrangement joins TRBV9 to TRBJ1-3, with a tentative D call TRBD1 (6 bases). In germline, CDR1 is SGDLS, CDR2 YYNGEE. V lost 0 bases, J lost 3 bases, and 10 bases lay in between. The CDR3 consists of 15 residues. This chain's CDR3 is CASSVVSGVGNTIYF. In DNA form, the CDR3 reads TGTGCCAGCAGCGTAGTTTCAGGGGTTGGAAACACCATATATTTT.

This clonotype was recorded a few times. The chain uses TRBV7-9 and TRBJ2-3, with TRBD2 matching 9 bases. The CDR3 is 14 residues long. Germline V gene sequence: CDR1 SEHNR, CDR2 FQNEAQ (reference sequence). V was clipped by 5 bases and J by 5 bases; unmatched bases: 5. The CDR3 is CASSPSGAVDTQYF. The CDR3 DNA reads TGTGCCAGCAGCCCTAGCGGGGCCGTAGATACGCAGTATTTT.

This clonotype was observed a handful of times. Written as DNA, the CDR3 is TGTGCCAGCAGCCACCAGGGGGCGCTTACCGGGGAGCTGTTTTTT. Amino acids: CASSHQGALTGELFF. The V and J genes are TRBV3-1 and TRBJ2-2, with 8 bases fitting TRBD1. CDR1 and CDR2 (germline): LGHDT, YNNKEL (reference sequence). With 3 bases clipped from V and 5 bases from J, the junction kept 5 bases outside the gene matches. This CDR3 region has 15 residues.

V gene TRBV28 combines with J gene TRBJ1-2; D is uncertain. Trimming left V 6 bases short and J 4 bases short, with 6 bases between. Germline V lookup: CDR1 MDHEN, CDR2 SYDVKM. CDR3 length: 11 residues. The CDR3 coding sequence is TGTGCCAGCAGGTCGACCTATGGCTACACCTTC. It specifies CASRSTYGYTF.

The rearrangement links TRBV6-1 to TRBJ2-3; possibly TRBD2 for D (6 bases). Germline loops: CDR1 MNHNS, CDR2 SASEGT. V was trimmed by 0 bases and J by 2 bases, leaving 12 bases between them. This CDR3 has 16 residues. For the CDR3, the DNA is TGTGCCAGCAGTGAAGCTGGGCGGGGCTACACAGATACGCAGTATTTT. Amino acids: CASSEAGRGYTDTQYF.

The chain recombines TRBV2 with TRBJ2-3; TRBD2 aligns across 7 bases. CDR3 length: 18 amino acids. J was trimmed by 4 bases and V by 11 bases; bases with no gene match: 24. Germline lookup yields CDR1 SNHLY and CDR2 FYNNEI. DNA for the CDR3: TGTGCCTTCAGTTTAGGGCGGGGTCGCGGGAGTTTGGCAGATACGCAGTATTTT. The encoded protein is CAFSLGRGRGSLADTQYF.

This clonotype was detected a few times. CDR3 nucleotide sequence: TGTGCCACGCGGACTTCAAGGGACACCGGGGAGCTGTTTTTT. It yields the protein CATRTSRDTGELFF. The chain links TRBV10-3 to TRBJ2-2, with TRBD2 as a possible D gene (5 bases). This CDR3 region has 14 residues. Between the trimmed V and J ends, which lost 10 bases and 3 bases, there was a span of 15 bases. CDR1 and CDR2 (germline): ENHRY, SYGVKD.

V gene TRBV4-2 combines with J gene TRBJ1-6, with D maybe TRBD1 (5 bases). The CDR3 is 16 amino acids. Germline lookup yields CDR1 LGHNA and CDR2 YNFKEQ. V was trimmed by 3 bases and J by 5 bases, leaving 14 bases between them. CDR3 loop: CASSQAGTGDNSPLHF. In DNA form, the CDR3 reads TGTGCCAGCAGCCAGGCGGGTACAGGTGATAATTCACCCCTCCACTTT.